Listed below are T cell receptor beta chains from one sample, sequenced in a study of blood T cell repertoires in COVID-19. The table came from immunoSEQ multiplex PCR; TCRdb's copy has only in-frame clones and leaves some out. Among 180,000 or so clones listed, about nine tenths were seen once. The sample taken for sequencing was peripheral blood. These receptors were obtained from a woman in her sixties with COVID-19, enrolled during active disease. The CDR3 runs from the conserved cysteine through the conserved F or W. Fields, in order: J gene, clone size, V gene, D gene, CDR3 protein, CDR3 DNA. D genes are given only for firm matches. A clone size is listed for some rows: how often the clone was seen (once, few, many), or a class if it is expanded.

>TRBJ1-5|NA|TRBV5-1|NA
CASSLDGVINQPQHF
TGCGCCAGCAGCTTGGACGGGGTGATCAATCAGCCCCAGCATTTT
>TRBJ1-6|NA|TRBV19|NA
CASMWAGVSPLHF
TGTGCCAGTATGTGGGCAGGGGTTTCACCCCTCCACTTT
>TRBJ2-1|once|TRBV24-1|NA
CATSENLRGRVYNEQFF
TGTGCCACCAGTGAAAATTTGCGGGGTAGGGTCTACAATGAGCAGTTCTTC
>TRBJ1-1|NA|TRBV9|NA
CASSREEKEAFF
TGTGCCAGCAGCCGGGAGGAAAAAGAAGCTTTCTTT
>TRBJ1-5|once|TRBV18|NA
CASSPPNVRSNQPQHF
TGTGCCAGCTCACCACCAAACGTCCGGAGCAATCAGCCCCAGCATTTT
>TRBJ2-5|once|TRBV12-1|NA
CASSFCSQADGLAEQETQYF
TGTGCCAGCAGCTTTTGTTCGCAGGCGGATGGACTAGCAGAGCAAGAGACCCAGTACTTC
>TRBJ2-7|once|TRBV18|NA
CASSPPGAALPHEQYF
TGTGCCAGCTCACCCCCAGGGGCGGCCCTCCCGCACGAGCAGTACTTC
>TRBJ1-3|NA|TRBV20-1|TRBD1
CSASGQAGNTIYF
TGCAGTGCTAGTGGACAGGCTGGAAACACCATATATTTT
>TRBJ1-6|NA|TRBV7-8|NA
CASSQGRHNSPLHF
TGTGCCAGCAGCCAGGGGAGGCATAATTCACCCCTCCACTTT
>TRBJ2-1|few|TRBV3-1/TRBV3-2|NA
CASSQEGRPYNEQFF
TGTGCCAGCAGCCAAGAAGGGAGGCCCTACAATGAGCAGTTCTTC